This T cell receptor (beta chain) was obtained from a study of beta chain features in type 1 diabetes. Study-level information: Healthy donors resembled patients in age, gender and cell yields.

Findings of the study overall: All four CD4+ subsets from Type 1 diabetes patients carried moderately but significantly shorter TCRB CDR3s.

Germline loops: CDR1 KGHSH, CDR2 LQKENI. V was clipped by 2 bases and J by 3 bases, with 10 bases between them. CDR3 size: 14 residues. Expressed TCRB transcripts were sequenced because the isolated RNA had all been reverse transcribed beforehand. Assay: immunoSEQ multiplex PCR; the TCRdb copy retains only in-frame clones and omits some. The sample lists 95,000 to 110,000 clones, approximately 30% seen once, with under 0.55% in the top ten. Note on this clone: The antigen remains undetermined.

The receptor's source is a young woman with type 1 diabetes. V gene TRBV18 combines with J gene TRBJ1-2; tentative D call: TRBD1 (5 bases). The specimen was central memory CD4+ T cells from blood. CDR3 nucleotides: TGTGCCAGCTCACCAGGCAGGGCCGACTATGGCTACACCTTC. Residues: CASSPGRADYGYTF.